What follows is one TCR beta chain and its context. Reverse transcription of about 500 ng total RNA with a constant-region primer produced TCR beta cDNA. ARM-PCR was slightly modified, and three nested multiplex PCR rounds with it gave rise to the TCR beta libraries. The study ran its first two PCR rounds for around 9 cycles each, using TRBV1-TRBV30 forward primers and a C-beta reverse primer. TCRdb passed the multiplex PCR reads through MiXCR, listing each CDR3 protein once. This sample carries 310,000 or so distinct CDR3 sequences, approximately 54% of them seen once, and the ten largest clones take approximately 15%. The data derive from a study of tumor-infiltrating lymphocytes in primary liver carcinoma. This CDR3 comprises 14 residues. The V end lost 4 bases, the J end lost 9 bases, and 19 bases lay between the germline ends. From germline, CDR1 is SGHNT and CDR2 YYREEE (reference sequence).

They got blood RNA out of unsorted whole blood and also pulled out germline DNA. Sequenced sample: peripheral blood. The chain links TRBV5-4 to TRBJ2-5; D is unresolved. The TCR comes from a woman aged 25 to 39 with primary liver carcinoma and hepatitis B virus infection. The CDR3 DNA reads as TGTGCCAGCAGCCTTGAGGCAGGACCCACACCCCAGTACTTC. It encodes CASSLEAGPTPQYF.